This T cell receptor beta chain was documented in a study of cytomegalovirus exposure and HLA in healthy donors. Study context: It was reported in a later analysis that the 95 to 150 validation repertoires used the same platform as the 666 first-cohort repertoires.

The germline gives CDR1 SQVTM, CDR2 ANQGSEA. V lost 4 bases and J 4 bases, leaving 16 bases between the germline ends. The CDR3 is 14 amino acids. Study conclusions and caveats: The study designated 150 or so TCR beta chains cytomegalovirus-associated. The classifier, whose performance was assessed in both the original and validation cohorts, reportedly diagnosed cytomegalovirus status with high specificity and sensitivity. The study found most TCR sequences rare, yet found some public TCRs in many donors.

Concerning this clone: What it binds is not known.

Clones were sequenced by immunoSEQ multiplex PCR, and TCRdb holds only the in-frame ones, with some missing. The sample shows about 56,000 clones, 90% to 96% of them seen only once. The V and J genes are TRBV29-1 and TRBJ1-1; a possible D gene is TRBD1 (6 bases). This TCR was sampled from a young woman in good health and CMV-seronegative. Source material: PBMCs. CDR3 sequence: CSVVGAGVGTEAFF. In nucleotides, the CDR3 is TGCAGCGTTGTGGGGGCAGGGGTGGGCACTGAAGCTTTCTTT.